These 10 T cell receptor beta chains share one sample of origin, sequenced in a study of response to subunit inactivated influenza vaccine. TCRdb fed the RT-PCR reads into MiXCR, producing one record per CDR3 protein. The sample shows some 520,000 distinct CDR3 sequences, approximately 15% of them seen only once. The input for sequencing was CD4+ T cells sorted from PBMCs, taken roughly 24 months after vaccination. The receptors were sampled from a man between 50 and 75 years old who received an inactivated influenza vaccine.

The chain carries TRBV10-3 and TRBJ2-7, with 10 bases aligning to TRBD2. Trimming took 6 bases from V and 4 from J; bases not matched to a gene: 6. This CDR3 is built from 14 residues. Germline V CDR1 and CDR2: ENHRY, SYGVKD. The DNA of the CDR3 is TGTGCCATCAGATCTAGCGGGAGCGCGTACGAGCAGTACTTC. It translates to CAIRSSGSAYEQYF.

This clonotype was detected only a few times. The V and J genes are TRBV12-3 or TRBV12-4 and TRBJ2-5; 7 nucleotides line up with TRBD2. CDR3 length equals 14 residues. V lost 3 bases to trimming and J lost 5 bases; unmatched junction nucleotides: 6. The CDR3: CASSFGIGGETQYF. The CDR3 nucleotides read TGTGCCAGCAGTTTTGGGATCGGGGGGGAGACCCAGTACTTC.

The CDR3 region is CASTVDSLYGYTF. CDR3 in DNA: TGTGCCAGCACCGTTGACAGTCTCTATGGCTACACCTTC. V usage is TRBV12-3 or TRBV12-4 and J usage is TRBJ1-2; possibly TRBD1 for D (5 bases). Trimming left V 7 bases short and J 4 bases short, with 13 bases between. The CDR3 is 13 residues long.

This clonotype was picked up many times. The chain recombines TRBV29-1 with TRBJ1-1, with unresolved D. Germline V CDR1 and CDR2: SQVTM, ANQGSEA. The CDR3 is 13 amino acids. Trimming stripped 7 bases from V and 0 bases from J, with 12 bases between. CDR3 nucleotides: TGCAGCGCCCTTAGGGAATTGAACACTGAAGCTTTCTTT. This sequence encodes CSALRELNTEAFF.

V gene TRBV20-1 combines with J gene TRBJ2-7; unclear D gene. The CDR3 covers 10 residues. Between the trimmed V and J ends, which lost 4 bases and 2 bases, there was a span of 3 bases. The germline V gene encodes CDR1 DFQATT and CDR2 SNEGSKA (reference sequence). The CDR3 DNA is TGCAGTGCTAAAGCCTACGAGCAGTACTTC. Translation: CSAKAYEQYF.

This clonotype turned up a few times. V usage is TRBV7-9 and J usage is TRBJ2-7; TRBD2 might be the D (6 bases). V lost 5 bases to trimming and J lost 7 bases, with 15 bases between them. Looked up from germline, CDR1 is SEHNR and CDR2 is FQNEAQ (reference sequence). There are 13 residues in the CDR3. The CDR3 reads CASSIVSGGEQYF. The CDR3, as DNA: TGTGCCAGCAGCATCGTTTCCGGAGGGGAGCAGTACTTC. Using reference TRBV7-9 and TRBJ2-7 for the parts outside the CDR3, the full variable domain is DTGVSQNPRHKITKRGQNVTFRCDPISEHNRLYWYRQTLGQGPEFLTYFQNEAQLEKSRLLSDRFSAERPKGSFSTLEIQRTEQGDSAMYLCASSIVSGGEQYFGPGTRLTVT.

This clonotype occurred a few times. The chain recombines TRBV18 with TRBJ1-1; TRBD1 agrees at 12 bases. This CDR3 region has 15 residues. V was pared by 6 bases and J by 4 bases, with 6 bases of the junction left unmatched. CDR1 and CDR2 (germline): KGHSH, LQKENI. CDR3 coding DNA: TGTGCCAGCTCTGGGACAGGGGGCTTTGGCACTGAAGCTTTCTTT. It is translated as CASSGTGGFGTEAFF.

This chain connects TRBV20-1 to TRBJ2-1, with a possible D match to TRBD1 (5 bases). The CDR3 extends over 14 amino acids. The ends were cut back, 5 bases at V and 0 bases at J, with 11 bases in the middle. Germline CDR1 DFQATT, CDR2 SNEGSKA (reference sequence). The CDR3 bases are TGCAGTGCTGCCAGGGTTCTCTCCTACAATGAGCAGTTCTTC. It encodes CSAARVLSYNEQFF.

In DNA, the CDR3 is TGTGCCAGCAGTTTAAGGCCCACAGATACGCAGTATTTT. Its translation: CASSLRPTDTQYF. The chain recombines TRBV12-3 or TRBV12-4 with TRBJ2-3; unclear D gene. Deletions cut 2 bases from V and 2 bases from J, with 5 bases between. The length of the CDR3 is 13 residues.

In this sample, this clonotype turned up many times. The chain uses TRBV29-1 and TRBJ2-4; a possible D gene is TRBD2 (5 bases). Trimming took off 7 bases at V and 0 bases at J, with 7 bases between the two ends. The CDR3 has 12 residues. In germline, CDR1 is SQVTM, CDR2 ANQGSEA. The CDR3 DNA is TGCAGCGGGGGAGTAGCCAAAAACATTCAGTACTTC. This gives the protein CSGGVAKNIQYF. The complete variable domain, with remaining parts taken from reference TRBV29-1 and TRBJ2-4, reads SAVISQKPSRDICQRGTSLTIQCQVDSQVTMMFWYRQQPGQSLTLIATANQGSEATYESGFVIDKFPISRPNLTFSTLTVSNMSPEDSSIYLCSGGVAKNIQYFGAGTRLSVL.